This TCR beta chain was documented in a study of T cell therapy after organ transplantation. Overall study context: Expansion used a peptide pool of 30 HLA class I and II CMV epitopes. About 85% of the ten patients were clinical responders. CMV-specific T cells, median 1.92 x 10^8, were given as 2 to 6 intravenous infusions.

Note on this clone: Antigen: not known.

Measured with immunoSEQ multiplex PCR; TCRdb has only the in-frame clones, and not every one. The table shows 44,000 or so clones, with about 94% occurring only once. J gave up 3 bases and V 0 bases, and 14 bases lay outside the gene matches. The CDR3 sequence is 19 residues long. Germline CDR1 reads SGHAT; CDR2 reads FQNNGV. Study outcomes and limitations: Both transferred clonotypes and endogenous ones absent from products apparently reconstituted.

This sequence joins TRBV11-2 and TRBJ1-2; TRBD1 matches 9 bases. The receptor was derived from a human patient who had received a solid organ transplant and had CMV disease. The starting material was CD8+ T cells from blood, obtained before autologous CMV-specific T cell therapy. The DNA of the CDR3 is TGTGCCAGCAGCTTAGAAGGGCGGACAGGGGAGCCCCGAGACTATGGCTACACCTTC. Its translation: CASSLEGRTGEPRDYGYTF.